What follows describes a single TCR beta chain. The donors comprised healthy bone marrow donors. The data were taken from a study of cytomegalovirus exposure and HLA in healthy donors. About the study: Tens of millions of unique TCR sequences came from HLA-typed donors in an early release.

Germline CDR1 is SNHLY and CDR2 is FYNNEI. This CDR3 region has 15 residues. V gave up 7 bases and J gave up 3 bases, with 18 bases separating them. The PCR used 60 Vbeta and 13 Jbeta primers. Sequenced by immunoSEQ multiplex PCR; TCRdb stores in-frame clones only, minus some. The repertoire holds 100,000 to 150,000 clones, over 60% seen once, with approximately 1.2% in the top ten. Source material: PBMCs. The clonotype was recovered from a female donor in good health and CMV-seronegative. This chain connects TRBV2 to TRBJ2-5; D may be TRBD2 (5 bases). The CDR3 region is CASNVALVGEETQYF. The CDR3 bases are TGTGCCAGCAATGTGGCACTAGTGGGTGAAGAGACCCAGTACTTC.